A selection of T cell receptor beta chains follows, all from one sample in a study of control samples from healthy donors and cancer patients. Some clones are missing from TCRdb's copy, which holds only in-frame ones; the method was immunoSEQ multiplex PCR. The top ten hold approximately 2% of the sample, which has 99,000 or so clones, 82% seen once. The specimen was blood. The receptors were sampled from a man between 60 and 75 years old in good health. CDR3s leave out the opening cysteine and the closing phenylalanine or tryptophan.

V gene	CDR3 protein
TRBV5-4	ASKTVDRSTEAF
TRBV16	ASSQSLGPNVLT
TRBV27	ASSSLGTAGSYEQY
TRBV6-5	ASSLFRNTGELF
TRBV6-2/TRBV6-3	ASSYGYRGDNQPQH
TRBV5-1	ASRPGVDGYT
TRBV15	ATSRGRGATYNSPLH
TRBV19	ASSNSASGTRLDTQY
TRBV7-9	ASSLEYGQIDEQF
TRBV11-2	ASSLETSGSIRTDTQY
TRBV30	AWKGRPPYNEQF
TRBV5-1	ASSLGLEGPAFEQY
TRBV10-3	AIRRDTSDGELF
TRBV6-1	ASSDQLAADNEQF
TRBV24-1	ATSGEDYHAGDTQY
TRBV28	ASSVLNEQF
TRBV5-1	ASSQMQTFPNTEAF
TRBV27	ASSSGTRSGTQY
TRBV6-4	ASSVGTGRTGELF
TRBV27	ASSLRPGANYRVRDGYT
TRBV18	ASSPEGGNQPQH
TRBV19	ASKTGSDSPLH
TRBV29-1	SVIRGGSYDEQF
TRBV28	ASSSGQGVYEQY
TRBV4-1	ASSQDRGTGNTIY
TRBV7-6	ASSAKTGGSLNSPLH
TRBV2	ASLPAGLSNTEAF
TRBV11-3	ASSSGTGSGEQF
TRBV28	ASSLQGAGQETQY
TRBV5-1	ASSSLAGGRNEQF
TRBV7-2	ASSYYSNQPQH
TRBV5-1	ASSSGFGDNRAYEQY
TRBV7-9	ASSPDGASGISNEQF
TRBV6-6	ASNGLAGGREQY
TRBV5-4	ASSPLGGPGNEQY
TRBV27	ASSFSASGISSTDTQY
TRBV6-2/TRBV6-3	ASSRPGQLGEQF
TRBV27	ASSFGGNSGNEQF
TRBV6-6	ASSYAPGTGYTEAF
TRBV7-2	ASSSRSSGSTYEQF
TRBV2	ASSATGIDGYT
TRBV6-6	ASSYGESYNQPQH
TRBV5-8	ASSLEGVQPQH
TRBV5-4	ASSLGLAGGGNEQF
TRBV27	ASSFRDRGYEQY
TRBV3-1/TRBV3-2	ASSQRLAGGPGTDTQY
TRBV7-7	ASSLGPTTEAF
TRBV6-2/TRBV6-3	ASSPEAMEGYT
TRBV5-1	ASSFRTSAKEKETQY
TRBV5-1	ASSSHSSPGGNQPQH
TRBV30	AWRALDRRETQY
TRBV7-3	ASSFTSGLDNEQF
TRBV30	ACLEATNEKLF